A selection of T cell receptor beta chains follows, all from one sample in a study of control samples from healthy donors and cancer patients. Clones were sequenced by immunoSEQ multiplex PCR, and TCRdb holds only the in-frame ones, with some missing. The sample has fewer than 95,000 clones; 86% are singletons. Sequenced: blood. Source of these receptors: a woman aged 50 to 65 in good health. CDR3s include the opening cysteine and the closing phenylalanine or tryptophan. D genes are given only for firm matches. Rows may omit the clone size; those that give it use once, few, many or a size class.

>TRBV28|.|TRBJ1-2|few
CASSLSYPGGYTF
TGTGCCAGCAGTTTATCGTATCCTGGAGGCTACACCTTC
>TRBV5-1|.|TRBJ2-1|.
CASTLEDIPYNEQFF
TGCGCCAGCACCCTTGAGGACATCCCCTACAATGAGCAGTTCTTC
>TRBV2|.|TRBJ1-2|.
CASNVWGANYGYTF
TGTGCCAGCAACGTTTGGGGGGCGAACTATGGCTACACCTTC
>TRBV25-1|.|TRBJ1-6|.
CASSEYVGSPLHF
TGTGCCAGCAGTGAATACGTGGGTTCACCCCTCCACTTT
>TRBV12-3/TRBV12-4|TRBD1|TRBJ2-7|.
CASSLGTGAEQYF
TGTGCCAGCAGTTTAGGGACAGGGGCCGAGCAGTACTTC
>TRBV4-2|.|TRBJ2-3|.
CASSTRGSTDTQYF
TGTGCCAGCAGTACCCGGGGGAGCACAGATACGCAGTATTTT
>TRBV6-5|.|TRBJ2-7|few
CASSYSGNRYF
TGTGCCAGCAGTTACTCGGGGAACCGGTACTTC
>TRBV7-6|.|TRBJ1-1|.
CASSPRDVRIQRGTEAFF
TGTGCCAGCAGCCCAAGGGACGTACGCATTCAAAGGGGGACTGAAGCTTTCTTT
>TRBV9|.|TRBJ2-2|.
CASSVRWDGGELFF
TGTGCCAGCAGCGTCAGATGGGACGGCGGGGAGCTGTTTTTT
>TRBV3-1/TRBV3-2|.|TRBJ1-6|.
CASSPRLLSSYNSPLHF
TGTGCCAGCAGCCCAAGACTCCTGAGCTCCTATAATTCACCCCTCCACTTT
>TRBV7-9|.|TRBJ1-3|.
CASSPTRSGNTIYF
TGTGCCAGCAGCCCGACACGCTCTGGAAACACCATATATTTT
>TRBV7-2|TRBD1|TRBJ1-2|.
CASSQGGGAFYGYTF
TGTGCCAGCAGCCAAGGAGGGGGCGCGTTCTATGGCTACACCTTC
>TRBV7-9|.|TRBJ1-1|.
CASSLGGARTEAFF
TGTGCCAGCAGCTTAGGGGGGGCTCGGACTGAAGCTTTCTTT
>TRBV3-1/TRBV3-2|TRBD2|TRBJ2-3|.
CASSPSRGGGGSTDTQYF
TGTGCCAGCAGCCCCTCCCGGGGCGGGGGGGGGAGCACAGATACGCAGTATTTT
>TRBV18|.|TRBJ2-7|.
CASSPAPYEQYF
TGTGCCAGCTCACCGGCTCCCTACGAGCAGTACTTC
>TRBV4-2|.|TRBJ1-5|.
CASSQSNQRNQPQHF
TGTGCCAGCAGCCAAAGTAACCAGCGCAATCAGCCCCAGCATTTT